This entry describes one T cell receptor (beta chain). Its specificity is unknown. This CDR3 is built from 16 residues. Germline CDR1 is MGHRA and CDR2 is YSYEKL. V was pared by 0 bases and J by 5 bases, with 13 bases between. This specimen belongs to a study of vaccination and CD4 T cells after COVID-19. Looking at the study overall: Following dose two, a median 72 days (range 14 to 241) passed before post-vaccine samples were taken.

The treatment here: approximately nine-day PBMC culture with coronavirus spike peptide pools or control peptides (ViraFEST assay). TCR sequencing followed the expansion of antigen-specific T cells with peptide pools in ViraFEST. Scientists ran DNA taken from cultured CD4+ T cells through the Oncomine TCR Beta short-read assay for sequencing. Each CDR3 protein gets one entry after TCRdb re-called the PCR reads with MiXCR. In the table there are about 18,000 distinct CDR3 sequences, roughly 50% of which are singletons. Sequencing used CD4+ T cells from blood, cultured in vitro. This chain links TRBV4-1 with TRBJ1-4; weak D call: TRBD1 (5 bases). The sequence derives from a human donor who had recovered from COVID-19. In DNA form, the CDR3 reads TGCGCCAGCAGCCAAGAGCTCGGGGGAAGAAATGAAAAACTGTTTTTT. This codes for CASSQELGGRNEKLFF.